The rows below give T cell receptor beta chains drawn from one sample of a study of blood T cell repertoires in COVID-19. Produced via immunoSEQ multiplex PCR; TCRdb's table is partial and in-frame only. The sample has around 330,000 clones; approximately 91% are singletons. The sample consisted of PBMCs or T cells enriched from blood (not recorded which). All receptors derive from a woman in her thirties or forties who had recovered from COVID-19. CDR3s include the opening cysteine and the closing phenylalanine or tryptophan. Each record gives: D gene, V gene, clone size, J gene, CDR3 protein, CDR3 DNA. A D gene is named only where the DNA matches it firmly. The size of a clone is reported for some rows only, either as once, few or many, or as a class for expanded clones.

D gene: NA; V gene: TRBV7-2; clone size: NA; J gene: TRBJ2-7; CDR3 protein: CASTPGRSSYEQYF; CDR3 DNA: TGTGCCAGCACCCCAGGGCGGTCATCCTACGAGCAGTACTTC
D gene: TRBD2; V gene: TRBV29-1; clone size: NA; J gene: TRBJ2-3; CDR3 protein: CSVEGATGTSGTGLHTDTQYF; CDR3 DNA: TGCAGCGTTGAAGGGGCAACCGGGACTAGCGGGACCGGACTGCACACAGATACGCAGTATTTT
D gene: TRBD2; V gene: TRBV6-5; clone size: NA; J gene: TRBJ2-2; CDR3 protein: CASSYSGEGGELFF; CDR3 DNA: TGTGCCAGCAGTTACTCTGGGGAGGGCGGGGAGCTGTTTTTT
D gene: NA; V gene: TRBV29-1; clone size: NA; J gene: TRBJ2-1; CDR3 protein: CSVELGAEKSSYNEQFF; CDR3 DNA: TGCAGCGTTGAACTAGGGGCAGAGAAGAGCTCCTACAATGAGCAGTTCTTC
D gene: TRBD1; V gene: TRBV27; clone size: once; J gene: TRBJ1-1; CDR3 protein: CASSLSLGTGVNTEAFF; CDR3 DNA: TGTGCCAGCAGTTTATCGCTGGGGACAGGGGTGAACACTGAAGCTTTCTTT
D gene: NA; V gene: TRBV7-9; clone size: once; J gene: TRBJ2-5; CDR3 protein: CASSSILRNEKETQYF; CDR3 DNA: TGTGCCAGCAGCTCCATCCTAAGAAATGAGAAGGAGACCCAGTACTTC
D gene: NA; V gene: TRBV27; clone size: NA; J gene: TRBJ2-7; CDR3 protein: CASSLSPDTYEQYF; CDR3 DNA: TGTGCCAGCAGTTTAAGCCCGGACACCTACGAGCAGTACTTC
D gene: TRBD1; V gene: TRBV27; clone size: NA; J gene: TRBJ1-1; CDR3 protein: CASKQDRLSNTEAFF; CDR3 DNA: TGTGCCAGCAAGCAGGACAGGCTCTCGAACACTGAAGCTTTCTTT
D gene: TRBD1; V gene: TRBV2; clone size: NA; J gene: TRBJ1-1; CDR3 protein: CASRGIEGARSTEAFF; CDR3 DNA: TGTGCCAGCAGGGGGATAGAGGGGGCAAGGAGCACTGAAGCTTTCTTT
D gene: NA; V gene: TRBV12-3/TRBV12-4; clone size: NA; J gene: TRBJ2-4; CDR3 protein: CASVRGKDIQYF; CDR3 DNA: TGTGCCAGCGTAAGGGGAAAAGACATTCAGTACTTC
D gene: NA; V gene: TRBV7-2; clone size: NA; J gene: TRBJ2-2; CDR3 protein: CASSLMFGLGGSGELFF; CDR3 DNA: TGTGCCAGCAGCTTAATGTTTGGTTTGGGGGGTTCCGGGGAGCTGTTTTTT
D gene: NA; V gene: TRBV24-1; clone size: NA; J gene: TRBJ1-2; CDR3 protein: CATSDLTESGYTF; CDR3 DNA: TGTGCCACCAGTGATTTGACAGAATCTGGCTACACCTTC
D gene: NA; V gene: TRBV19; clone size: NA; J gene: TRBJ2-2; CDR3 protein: CASSISRNTGELFF; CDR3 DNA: TGTGCCAGTAGTATTAGCAGGAACACCGGGGAGCTGTTTTTT
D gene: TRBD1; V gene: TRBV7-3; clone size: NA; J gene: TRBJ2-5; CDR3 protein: CASSDSGTAKETQYF; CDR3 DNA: TGTGCCAGCAGCGATTCCGGGACAGCAAAGGAGACCCAGTACTTC
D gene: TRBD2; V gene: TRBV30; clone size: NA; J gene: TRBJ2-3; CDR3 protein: CAWSPGAGVDTQYF; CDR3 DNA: TGTGCCTGGAGCCCCGGGGCGGGGGTGGATACGCAGTATTTT
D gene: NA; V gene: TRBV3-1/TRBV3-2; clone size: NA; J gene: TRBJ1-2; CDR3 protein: CASSQVGRNYGYTF; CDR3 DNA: TGTGCCAGCAGCCAAGTGGGCAGGAACTATGGCTACACCTTC
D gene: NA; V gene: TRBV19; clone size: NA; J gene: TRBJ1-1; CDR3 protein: CASSTGTGITEAFF; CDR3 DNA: TGTGCCAGTAGTACCGGAACAGGAATCACTGAAGCTTTCTTT
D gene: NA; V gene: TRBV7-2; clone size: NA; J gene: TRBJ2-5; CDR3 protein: CASSSSSALREETQYF; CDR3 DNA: TGTGCCAGCAGCTCCTCTAGCGCCCTTAGGGAAGAGACCCAGTACTTC
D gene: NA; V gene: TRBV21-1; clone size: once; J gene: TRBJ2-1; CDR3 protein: CASSKVQDNEQFF; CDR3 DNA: TGTGCCAGCAGCAAAGTACAGGACAATGAGCAGTTCTTC
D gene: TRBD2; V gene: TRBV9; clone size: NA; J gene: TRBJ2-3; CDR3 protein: CASSASPKLAGLSTDTQYF; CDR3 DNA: TGTGCCAGCAGCGCCTCCCCCAAGTTAGCGGGGCTATCCACAGATACGCAGTATTTT
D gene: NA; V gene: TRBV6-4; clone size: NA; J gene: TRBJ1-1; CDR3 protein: CASSPQGRSTEAFF; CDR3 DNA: TGTGCCAGCAGTCCACAGGGTAGGAGTACTGAAGCTTTCTTT
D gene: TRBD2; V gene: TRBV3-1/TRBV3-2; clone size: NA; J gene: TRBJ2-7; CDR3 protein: CAASPSGGSYEQYF; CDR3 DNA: TGTGCCGCCTCCCCTAGCGGGGGCTCCTACGAGCAGTACTTC
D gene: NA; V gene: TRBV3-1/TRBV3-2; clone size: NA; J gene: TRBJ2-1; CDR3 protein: CASSLSSGNEQFF; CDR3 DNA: TGTGCCAGCAGCCTTTCGTCGGGGAATGAGCAGTTCTTC
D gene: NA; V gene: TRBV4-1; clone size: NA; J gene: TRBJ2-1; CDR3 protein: CASSQPRTAYNEQFF; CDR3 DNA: TGCGCCAGCAGCCAACCCCGGACAGCTTACAATGAGCAGTTCTTC
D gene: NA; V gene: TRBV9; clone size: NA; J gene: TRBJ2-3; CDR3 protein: CASSVEHTHTDTQYF; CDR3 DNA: TGTGCCAGCAGCGTTGAACATACCCACACAGATACGCAGTATTTT
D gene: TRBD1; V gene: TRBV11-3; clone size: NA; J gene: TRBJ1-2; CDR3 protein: CASSSGQGGYTF; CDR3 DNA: TGTGCCAGCAGCTCGGGACAGGGGGGCTACACCTTC
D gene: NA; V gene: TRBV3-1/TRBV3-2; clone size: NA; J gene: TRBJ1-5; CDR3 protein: CASSQGHRNQPQHF; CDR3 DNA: TGTGCCAGCAGCCAAGGACACAGAAATCAGCCCCAGCATTTT
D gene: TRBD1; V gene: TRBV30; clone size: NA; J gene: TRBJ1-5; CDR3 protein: CAWAGTGGPQPQHF; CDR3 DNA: TGTGCCTGGGCCGGGACAGGGGGCCCTCAGCCCCAGCATTTT
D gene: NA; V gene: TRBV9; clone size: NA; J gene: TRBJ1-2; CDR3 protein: CASSVAPVPERYGYTF; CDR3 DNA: TGTGCCAGCAGCGTAGCCCCGGTCCCCGAGCGCTATGGCTACACCTTC
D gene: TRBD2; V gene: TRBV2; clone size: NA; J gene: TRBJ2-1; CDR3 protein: CASSEILAGSTNEQFF; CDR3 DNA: TGTGCCAGCAGTGAAATTCTAGCGGGGAGCACCAATGAGCAGTTCTTC
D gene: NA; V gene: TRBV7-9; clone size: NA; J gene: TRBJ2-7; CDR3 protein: CASSLTGYEQYF; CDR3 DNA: TGTGCCAGCAGCTTAACTGGCTACGAGCAGTACTTC
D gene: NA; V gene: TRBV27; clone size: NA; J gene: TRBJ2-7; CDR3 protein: CASSLLGVREQYF; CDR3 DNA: TGTGCCAGCAGTTTGTTGGGAGTGAGGGAGCAGTACTTC
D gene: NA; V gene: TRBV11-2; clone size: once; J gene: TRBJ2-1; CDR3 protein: CASSASSGWTNNEQFF; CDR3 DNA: TGTGCCAGCAGCGCGTCCTCAGGGTGGACTAACAATGAGCAGTTCTTC
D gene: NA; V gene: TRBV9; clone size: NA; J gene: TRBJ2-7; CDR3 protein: CASSEAPDPGTYEQYF; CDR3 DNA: TGTGCCAGCAGCGAGGCCCCAGATCCGGGGACCTACGAGCAGTACTTC
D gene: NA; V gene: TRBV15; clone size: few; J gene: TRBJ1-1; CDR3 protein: CATSSLDSTEAFF; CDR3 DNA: TGTGCCACCAGCAGCCTTGACAGCACTGAAGCTTTCTTT
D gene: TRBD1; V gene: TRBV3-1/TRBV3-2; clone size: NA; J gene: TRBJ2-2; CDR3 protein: CASSRQGNTGELFF; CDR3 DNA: TGTGCCAGCAGCCGACAGGGTAACACCGGGGAGCTGTTTTTT
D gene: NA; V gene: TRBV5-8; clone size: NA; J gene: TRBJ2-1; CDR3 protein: CASSFNFGGGGNGQFF; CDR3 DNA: TGTGCCAGCAGCTTTAACTTCGGCGGGGGCGGCAATGGGCAGTTCTTC
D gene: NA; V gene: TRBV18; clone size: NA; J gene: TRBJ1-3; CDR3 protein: CASSPGPGNTIYF; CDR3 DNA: TGTGCCAGCTCACCGGGCCCTGGAAACACCATATATTTT
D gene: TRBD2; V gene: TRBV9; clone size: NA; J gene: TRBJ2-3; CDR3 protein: CASSVYSGGAGDTQYF; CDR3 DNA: TGTGCCAGCAGCGTATACAGCGGGGGGGCCGGGGATACGCAGTATTTT
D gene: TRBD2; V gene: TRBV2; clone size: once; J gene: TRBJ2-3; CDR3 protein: CASSPRLAGAGGAQYF; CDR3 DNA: TGTGCCAGCAGTCCTCGACTAGCGGGGGCCGGGGGGGCGCAGTATTTT
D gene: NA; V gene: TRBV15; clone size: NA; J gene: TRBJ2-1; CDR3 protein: CATSETGQSYNEQFF; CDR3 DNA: TGTGCCACCAGCGAGACAGGTCAGTCCTACAATGAGCAGTTCTTC
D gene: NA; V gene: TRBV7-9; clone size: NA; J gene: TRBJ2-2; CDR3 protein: CASSLLGLLTGELFF; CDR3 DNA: TGTGCCAGCAGCTTATTGGGACTCCTCACCGGGGAGCTGTTTTTT
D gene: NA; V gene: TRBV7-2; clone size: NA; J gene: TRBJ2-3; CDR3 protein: CASTLESTADTQYF; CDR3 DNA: TGTGCCAGCACGTTAGAAAGTACAGCAGATACGCAGTATTTT
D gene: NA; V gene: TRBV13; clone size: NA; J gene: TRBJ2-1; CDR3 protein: CASSGDLYNEQFF; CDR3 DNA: TGTGCCAGCAGCGGGGACTTATACAATGAGCAGTTCTTC
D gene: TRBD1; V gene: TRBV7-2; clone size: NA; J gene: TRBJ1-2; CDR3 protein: CASSLNLDRGYGYTF; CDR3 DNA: TGTGCCAGCAGCTTAAATCTTGACAGGGGGTATGGCTACACCTTC
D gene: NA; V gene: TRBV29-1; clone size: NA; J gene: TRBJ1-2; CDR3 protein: CSVYLREGYGYTF; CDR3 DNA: TGCAGCGTCTACCTGCGGGAGGGCTATGGCTACACCTTC
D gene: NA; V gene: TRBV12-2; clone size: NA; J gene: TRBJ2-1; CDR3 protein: CASRPTGLYPNFDEQFF; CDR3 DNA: TGTGCAAGTCGCCCCACAGGGCTTTATCCTAACTTCGATGAGCAGTTCTTC
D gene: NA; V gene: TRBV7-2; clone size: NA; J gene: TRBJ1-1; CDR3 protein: CASSAGPANTEAFF; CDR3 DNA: TGTGCCAGCAGCGCTGGCCCCGCGAACACTGAAGCTTTCTTT
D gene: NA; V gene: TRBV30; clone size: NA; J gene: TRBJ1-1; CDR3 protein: CARRVEGNTEAFF; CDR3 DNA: TGTGCCCGCCGGGTTGAGGGTAACACTGAAGCTTTCTTT